These T cell receptor beta chains were read from a single sample in a study of CD4 and CD8 cells across lung adenocarcinoma regions. MiXCR was run by TCRdb on the PCR reads, yielding one entry per CDR3 protein. The sample includes tens of thousands of distinct CDR3 sequences, around 50% of them seen just once. The sample comprised CD8+ T cells from the center of a lung tumor. These receptors came from a male donor with lung adenocarcinoma. The CD4 and CD8 labels of this study may be unreliable. Each CDR3 is given with its conserved first and last residue. D genes are given only for firm matches. Clone size is not always given. Where it is, it says once, few, many or a class for expanded clones.

many | TRBJ2-3 | TRBD2 | TRBV11-2 | CASRTEGRGDTQYF | TGTGCCAGCAGGACAGAGGGGAGGGGAGATACGCAGTATTTT
- | TRBJ2-4 | - | TRBV6-1 | CASRGAGLGAKNIQYF | TGTGCCAGCCGCGGGGCGGGACTGGGAGCCAAAAACATTCAGTATTTC
many | TRBJ2-3 | TRBD2 | TRBV27 | CASSLLGRAPISTDTQYF | TGTGCCAGCAGTTTGCTCGGGAGGGCCCCTATAAGCACAGATACGCAGTATTTT
- | TRBJ2-1 | - | TRBV11-3 | CASSPGRPTYNEQFF | TGTGCCAGCAGCCCGGGCAGGCCGACCTACAATGAGCAGTTCTTC
few | TRBJ2-5 | - | TRBV11-2 | CASSLAQTQYF | TGTGCCAGCAGCTTAGCTCAGACCCAGTACTTC
many | TRBJ2-1 | TRBD1 | TRBV11-1 | CASSPGQSTSSYNEQFF | TGTGCCAGCAGTCCGGGACAGTCTACGAGCTCCTACAATGAGCAGTTCTTC
- | TRBJ2-3 | - | TRBV6-1 | CASSEGGYSYDTQYF | TGTGCCAGCAGTGAAGGGGGTTACTCCTACGATACGCAGTATTTT
- | TRBJ2-7 | - | TRBV10-1 | CASSRGTATYEQYF | TGCGCCAGCAGTCGCGGGACAGCAACCTACGAGCAGTACTTC
many | TRBJ2-7 | - | TRBV6-1 | CASRREHGSSYEQYF | TGTGCCAGCAGGAGGGAGCACGGGAGCTCCTACGAGCAGTACTTC
medium-sized | TRBJ2-7 | - | TRBV12-5 | CASGLAGRYSYEQYF | TGTGCTAGTGGTTTGGCCGGACGTTACTCCTACGAGCAGTACTTC
few | TRBJ1-1 | - | TRBV6-4 | CASSDNFGTEAFF | TGTGCCAGCAGTGATAATTTTGGGACAGAAGCTTTCTTT
few | TRBJ2-1 | - | TRBV11-2 | CASRLDLGWRDNEQFF | TGTGCCAGCAGGTTAGATCTGGGTTGGAGGGACAATGAGCAGTTCTTC
many | TRBJ2-1 | - | TRBV15 | CATSNRTTYNEQFF | TGTGCCACCAGCAATCGGACTACCTACAATGAGCAGTTCTTC
- | TRBJ2-5 | TRBD1 | TRBV28 | CASSPYGQVKGTQYF | TGTGCCAGCAGCCCCTACGGACAGGTCAAAGGGACCCAGTACTTC
many | TRBJ2-6 | TRBD2 | TRBV6-1 | CASSEVAGGVGGANVLTF | TGTGCCAGCAGTGAAGTAGCGGGAGGGGTGGGAGGGGCCAACGTCCTGACTTTC
- | TRBJ2-7 | - | TRBV10-3 | CAMGEGGLDTDTQYF | TGTGCCATGGGTGAGGGGGGGCTCGACACAGATACGCAGTACTTC
- | TRBJ2-3 | - | TRBV6-5 | CASSYSDSTDTQYF | TGTGCCAGCAGTTACTCGGACAGCACAGATACGCAGTATTTT
- | TRBJ2-7 | - | TRBV6-1 | CASSEGLVRGSNEQYF | TGTGCCAGCAGTGAAGGTTTGGTTCGAGGGTCAAATGAGCAGTACTTC
- | TRBJ2-3 | - | TRBV6-1 | CASRSPHAVNTDALYF | TGTGCCAGCAGGAGCCCCCATGCTGTGAACACAGATGCGCTGTATTTT
many | TRBJ2-6 | - | TRBV7-6 | CASSLAMAESSSGANVLTF | TGTGCCAGCAGCTTAGCAATGGCCGAGTCTTCCTCTGGGGCCAACGTCCTGACTTTC
many | TRBJ2-5 | - | TRBV27 | CASSLRWGITETQYF | TGTGCCAGCAGTTTAAGGTGGGGGATTACGGAGACCCAGTACTTC
- | TRBJ2-3 | TRBD2 | TRBV11-3 | CASSFGREGLGTQYF | TGTGCCAGCAGCTTTGGCCGGGAGGGCCTGGGTACGCAGTATTTT
- | TRBJ2-5 | - | TRBV14 | CASSQARDQETQYF | TGTGCCAGCAGCCAAGCCCGCGACCAAGAGACTCAGTACTTC
- | TRBJ2-4 | TRBD2 | TRBV6-1 | CASRTPNLAGGDIQYF | TGTGCCAGCCGCACGCCTAACCTAGCGGGAGGTGACATTCAGTACTTC
- | TRBJ2-7 | - | TRBV20-1 | CSAIPAGASYEQYF | TGCAGTGCTATCCCGGCGGGGGCTTCCTACGAGCAGTACTTC
- | TRBJ2-5 | TRBD2 | TRBV11-2 | CASSSSLAAFQETQYF | TGTGCCAGCAGCTCCTCACTAGCGGCCTTCCAAGAGACCCAGTACTTC
- | TRBJ2-5 | TRBD2 | TRBV6-5 | CASSSPSGRETQYF | TGTGCCAGCAGTTCCCCTAGCGGGAGGGAGACCCAGTACTTC
- | TRBJ2-5 | - | TRBV6-1 | CACSRTRTWQETQYF | TGTGCCTGCAGCCGAACCCGGACATGGCAAGAGACGCAGTACTTC
- | TRBJ2-1 | TRBD1 | TRBV6-1 | CASRGATGVGNEQFF | TGTGCCAGCAGGGGCGCTACAGGGGTGGGCAATGAGCAGTTCTTC
many | TRBJ2-3 | - | TRBV12-3/TRBV12-4 | CASSLVSTDTQYF | TGTGCCAGCAGTTTAGTTAGCACAGATACGCAGTATTTT
- | TRBJ2-4 | - | TRBV27 | CGSSSGLGAKDTQYF | TGTGGCAGCAGCTCGGGGCTGGGAGCCAAAGATACGCAGTATTTC
- | TRBJ2-3 | TRBD1 | TRBV6-5 | CASSYSGQGDTQYF | TGTGCCAGCAGTTACTCGGGACAGGGGGATACGCAGTATTTT
- | TRBJ2-1 | TRBD1 | TRBV11-1 | CASSLADRGDEQFF | TGTGCCAGCAGCTTAGCCGACAGGGGAGATGAGCAGTTCTTC
- | TRBJ2-3 | - | TRBV6-1 | CASSVARDQETQYF | TGTGCCAGCAGCGTAGCGCGTGACCAAGAGACCCAGTATTTT
once | TRBJ2-5 | TRBD2 | TRBV7-2 | CAGSGGRVQDTQYF | TGTGCGGGCAGCGGGGGCCGTGTCCAAGATACCCAGTACTTC
many | TRBJ2-1 | - | TRBV6-1 | CASTSYNEQFF | TGTGCCAGCACCAGCTACAATGAGCAGTTCTTC
many | TRBJ1-3 | - | TRBV6-5 | CASSYSLSDISGNTIYF | TGTGCCAGCAGTTACTCCCTGTCCGATATCTCTGGAAACACCATATATTTT
many | TRBJ2-1 | - | TRBV15 | CATSRDGAASYNEQFF | TGTGCCACCAGCAGAGATGGGGCGGCCTCCTACAATGAGCAGTTCTTC
- | TRBJ2-3 | - | TRBV10-3 | CALGGRPVGTGTQYF | TGTGCCCTGGGCGGACGGCCTGTGGGGACCGGGACGCAGTATTTT
- | TRBJ2-5 | - | TRBV6-1 | CASRDEGGRHQETQYF | TGTGCCAGCAGGGATGAAGGGGGACGTCACCAAGAGACCCAGTACTTC
- | TRBJ2-7 | - | TRBV7-8 | CASSLGADYEQYF | TGTGCCAGCAGCTTAGGGGCGGACTACGAGCAGTACTTC